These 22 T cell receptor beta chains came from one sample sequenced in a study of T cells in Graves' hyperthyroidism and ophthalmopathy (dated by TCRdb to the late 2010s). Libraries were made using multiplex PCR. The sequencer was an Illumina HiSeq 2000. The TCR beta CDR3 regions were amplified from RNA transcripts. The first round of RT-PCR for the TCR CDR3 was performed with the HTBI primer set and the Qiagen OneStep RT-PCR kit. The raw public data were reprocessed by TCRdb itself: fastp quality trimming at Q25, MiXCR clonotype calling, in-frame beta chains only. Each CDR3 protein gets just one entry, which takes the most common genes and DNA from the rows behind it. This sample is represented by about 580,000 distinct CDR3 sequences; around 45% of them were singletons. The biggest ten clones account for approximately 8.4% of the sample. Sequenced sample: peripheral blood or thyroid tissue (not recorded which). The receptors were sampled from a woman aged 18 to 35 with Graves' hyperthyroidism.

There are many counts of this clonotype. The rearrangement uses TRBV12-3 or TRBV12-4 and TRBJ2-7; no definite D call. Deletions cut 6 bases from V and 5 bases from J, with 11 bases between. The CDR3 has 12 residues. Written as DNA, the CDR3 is TGTGCCAGCAGCCAGTATTCTGACGAGCAGTACTTC. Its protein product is CASSQYSDEQYF.

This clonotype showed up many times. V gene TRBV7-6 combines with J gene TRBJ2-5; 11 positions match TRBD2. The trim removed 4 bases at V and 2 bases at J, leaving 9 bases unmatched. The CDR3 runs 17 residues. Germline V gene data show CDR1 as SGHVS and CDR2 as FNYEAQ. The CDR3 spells CASSSLPGLAEQETQYF. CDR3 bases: TGTGCCAGCAGCTCCCTCCCGGGACTAGCGGAACAAGAGACCCAGTACTTC.

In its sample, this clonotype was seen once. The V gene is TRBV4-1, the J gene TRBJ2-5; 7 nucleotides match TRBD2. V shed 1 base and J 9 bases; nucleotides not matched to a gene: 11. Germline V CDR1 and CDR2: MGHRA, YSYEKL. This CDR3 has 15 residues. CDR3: CASSQVAGTREAQYF. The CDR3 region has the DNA TGCGCCAGCAGCCAAGTGGCCGGAACTCGGGAGGCCCAGTACTTC.

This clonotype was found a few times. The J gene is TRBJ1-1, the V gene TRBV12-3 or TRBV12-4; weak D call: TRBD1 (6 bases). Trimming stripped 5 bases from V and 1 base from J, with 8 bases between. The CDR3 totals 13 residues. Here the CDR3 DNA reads TGTGCCAGCAGTAAGGACAGGAACACTGAAGCTTTCTTT. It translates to CASSKDRNTEAFF.

The chain's CDR3 is CASSVRGGSYNEQFF. The CDR3, as DNA: TGTGCCAGCAGCGTGCGGGGGGGATCCTACAATGAGCAGTTCTTC. The chain has TRBV7-8 and TRBJ2-1, with TRBD2 matching over 9 bases. The CDR3 spans 15 residues. J lost 1 base, V lost 5 bases, and 3 bases had no gene match. Germline CDR1 reads SGHVS; CDR2 reads FQNEAQ.

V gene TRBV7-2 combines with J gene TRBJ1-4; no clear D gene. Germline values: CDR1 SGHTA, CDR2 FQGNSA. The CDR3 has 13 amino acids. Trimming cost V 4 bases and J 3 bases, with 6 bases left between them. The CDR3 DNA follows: TGTGCCAGCAGCTACGTCCCTAATGAAAAACTGTTTTTT. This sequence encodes CASSYVPNEKLFF.

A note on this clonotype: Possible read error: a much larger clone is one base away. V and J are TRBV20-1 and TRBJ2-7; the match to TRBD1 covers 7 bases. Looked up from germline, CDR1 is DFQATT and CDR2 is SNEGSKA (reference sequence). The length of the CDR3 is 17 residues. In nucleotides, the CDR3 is TGCAGTGTTAGAGGGGTACCAGGGACAGAGCAACTCTACGAGCAGTACTTC. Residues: CSVRGVPGTEQLYEQYF.

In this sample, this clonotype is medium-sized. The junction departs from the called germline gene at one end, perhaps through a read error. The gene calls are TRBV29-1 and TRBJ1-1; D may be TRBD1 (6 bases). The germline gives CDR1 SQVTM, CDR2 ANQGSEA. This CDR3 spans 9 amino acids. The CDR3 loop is CSVEPGTLF. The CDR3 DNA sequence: TGCAGCGTTGAACCCGGGACACTCTTT.

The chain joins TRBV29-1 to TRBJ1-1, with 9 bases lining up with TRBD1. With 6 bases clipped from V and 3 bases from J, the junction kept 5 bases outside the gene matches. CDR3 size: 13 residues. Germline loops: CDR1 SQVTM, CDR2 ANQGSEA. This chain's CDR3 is CSVGQGGDTEAFF. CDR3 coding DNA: TGCAGCGTGGGACAGGGTGGGGACACTGAAGCTTTCTTT. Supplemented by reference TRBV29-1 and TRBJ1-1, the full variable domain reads SAVISQKPSRDICQRGTSLTIQCQVDSQVTMMFWYRQQPGQSLTLIATANQGSEATYESGFVIDKFPISRPNLTFSTLTVSNMSPEDSSIYLCSVGQGGDTEAFFGQGTRLTVV.

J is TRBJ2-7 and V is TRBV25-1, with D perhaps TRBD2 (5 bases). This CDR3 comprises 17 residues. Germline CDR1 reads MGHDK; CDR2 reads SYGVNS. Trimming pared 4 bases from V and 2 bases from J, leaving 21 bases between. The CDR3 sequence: CASSARDLMGVTYEQYF. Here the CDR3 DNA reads TGTGCCAGCAGTGCTAGAGATCTCATGGGAGTGACCTACGAGCAGTACTTC.

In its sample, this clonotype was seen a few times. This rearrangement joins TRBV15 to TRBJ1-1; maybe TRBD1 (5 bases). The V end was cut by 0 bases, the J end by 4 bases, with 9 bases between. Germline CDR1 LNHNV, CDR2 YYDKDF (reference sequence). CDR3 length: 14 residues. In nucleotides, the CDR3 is TGTGCCACCAGCAGAGAAGGGGTAGGCACTGAAGCTTTCTTT. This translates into CATSREGVGTEAFF.

CDR3 protein: CATSSRTGGKEQFF. The CDR3 DNA is TGTGCCACCAGCTCAAGAACAGGGGGTAAGGAGCAGTTCTTT. This rearrangement joins TRBV15 to TRBJ1-1; 8 positions agree with TRBD1. Trimming removed 5 bases from V and 14 bases from J; junction bases left unmatched: 16. The CDR3 runs to 14 residues. CDR1 and CDR2 from the germline V gene are LNHNV and YYDKDF (reference sequence).

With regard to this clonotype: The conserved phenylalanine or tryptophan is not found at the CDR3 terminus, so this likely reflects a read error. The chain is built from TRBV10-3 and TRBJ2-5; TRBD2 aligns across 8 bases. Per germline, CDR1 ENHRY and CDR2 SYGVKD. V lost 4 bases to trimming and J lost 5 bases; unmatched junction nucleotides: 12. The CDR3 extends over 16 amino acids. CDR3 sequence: CAISAGGSGIMETQYL. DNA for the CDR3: TGTGCCATCAGTGCCGGTGGTAGCGGGATTATGGAGACCCAGTACCTC.

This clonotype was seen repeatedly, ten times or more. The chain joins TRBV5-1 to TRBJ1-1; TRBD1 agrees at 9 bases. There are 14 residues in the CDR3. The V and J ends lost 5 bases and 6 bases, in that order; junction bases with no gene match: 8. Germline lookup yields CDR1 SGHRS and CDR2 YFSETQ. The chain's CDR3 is CASRRTGVDPEAFF. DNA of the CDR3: TGCGCCAGCAGAAGGACAGGGGTGGATCCTGAAGCTTTCTTT.

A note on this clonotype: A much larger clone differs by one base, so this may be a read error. The CDR3 reads CASSLIPGGEKLFF. CDR3 sequence (DNA): TGCGCCAGCAGCTTGATCCCAGGGGGCGAAAAACTGTTTTTT. The chain combines TRBV5-1 with TRBJ1-4; the match to TRBD1 covers 8 bases. V shed 1 base and J 8 bases; nucleotides not matched to a gene: 4. Per the germline V gene, CDR1 is SGHRS and CDR2 is YFSETQ. The CDR3 consists of 14 residues.

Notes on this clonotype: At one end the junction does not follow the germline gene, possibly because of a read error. CDR3 sequence: CSARDSGPYEQYF. The CDR3 DNA is TGCAGTGCGAGAGATAGCGGTCCCTACGAGCAGTACTTC. The chain uses TRBV20-1 and TRBJ2-7; D might be TRBD2 (6 bases). This CDR3 has 13 residues. Germline CDR1 is DFQATT and CDR2 is SNEGSKA (reference sequence).

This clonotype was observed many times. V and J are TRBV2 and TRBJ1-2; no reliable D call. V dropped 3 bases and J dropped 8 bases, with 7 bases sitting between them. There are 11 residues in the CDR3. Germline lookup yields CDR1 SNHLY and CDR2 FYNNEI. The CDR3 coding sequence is TGTGCCAGCAGTGAGGAATACGGCTACACCTTC. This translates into CASSEEYGYTF.

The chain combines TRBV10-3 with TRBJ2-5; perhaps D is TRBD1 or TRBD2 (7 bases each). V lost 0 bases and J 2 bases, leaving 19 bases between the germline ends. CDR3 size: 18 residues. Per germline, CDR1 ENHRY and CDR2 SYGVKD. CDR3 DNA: TGTGCCATCAGTGAGTCGAAGGGAAGCGGGACAGCGCAAGAGACCCAGTACTTC. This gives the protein CAISESKGSGTAQETQYF.

This CDR3 reads CASSVSFGRLSNYGYTF. DNA of the CDR3: TGTGCCAGCAGCGTTAGCTTTGGGAGACTAAGTAACTATGGCTACACCTTC. The chain couples TRBV9 to TRBJ1-2; unclear D gene. Germline V gene data show CDR1 as SGDLS and CDR2 as YYNGEE. V shed 2 bases and J shed 1 base, with 18 bases lying between them. This CDR3 comprises 17 residues.

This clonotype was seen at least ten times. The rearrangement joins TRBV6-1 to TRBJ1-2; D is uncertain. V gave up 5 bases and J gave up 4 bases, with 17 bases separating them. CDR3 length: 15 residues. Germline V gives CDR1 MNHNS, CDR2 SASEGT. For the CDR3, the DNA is TGTGCCAGCAGTTCCAGAGAGGGTGAAAGCTATGGCTACACCTTC. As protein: CASSSREGESYGYTF.

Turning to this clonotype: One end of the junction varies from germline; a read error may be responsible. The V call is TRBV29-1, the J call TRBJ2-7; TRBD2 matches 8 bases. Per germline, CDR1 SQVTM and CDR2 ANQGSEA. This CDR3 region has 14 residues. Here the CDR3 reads CSVVPAGRAREQHF. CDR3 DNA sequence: TGCAGCGTTGTGCCCGCCGGGAGGGCCCGCGAGCAGCACTTC.

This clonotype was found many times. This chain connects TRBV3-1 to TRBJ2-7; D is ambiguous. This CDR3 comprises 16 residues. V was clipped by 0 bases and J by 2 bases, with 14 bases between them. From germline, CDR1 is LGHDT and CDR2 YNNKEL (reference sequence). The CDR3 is CASSQDGAALAYEQYF. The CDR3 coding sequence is TGTGCCAGCAGCCAAGACGGTGCGGCCCTTGCCTACGAGCAGTACTTC.